What follows is one TCR beta chain and its context. These data come from a study of identical twins. TCRdb called the 5' RACE reads again in MiXCR, with one record for every CDR3 protein. Among 550,000 to 700,000 distinct CDR3 sequences listed, 21% were seen once. This CDR3 contains 13 residues. The V gene's germline CDR1 is SQVTM and CDR2 ANQGSEA. V dropped 4 bases and J dropped 0 bases, with 10 bases sitting between them. These sequences were also reported in another study, on T cells expressing NK-cell markers.

The sequenced material came from PBMCs. This receptor was obtained from a young woman in good health. The chain is built from TRBV29-1 and TRBJ2-7; D is uncertain. The CDR3 sequence is CSVVSRHSYEQYF. The DNA of the CDR3 is TGCAGCGTTGTTAGCAGACACTCCTACGAGCAGTACTTC.